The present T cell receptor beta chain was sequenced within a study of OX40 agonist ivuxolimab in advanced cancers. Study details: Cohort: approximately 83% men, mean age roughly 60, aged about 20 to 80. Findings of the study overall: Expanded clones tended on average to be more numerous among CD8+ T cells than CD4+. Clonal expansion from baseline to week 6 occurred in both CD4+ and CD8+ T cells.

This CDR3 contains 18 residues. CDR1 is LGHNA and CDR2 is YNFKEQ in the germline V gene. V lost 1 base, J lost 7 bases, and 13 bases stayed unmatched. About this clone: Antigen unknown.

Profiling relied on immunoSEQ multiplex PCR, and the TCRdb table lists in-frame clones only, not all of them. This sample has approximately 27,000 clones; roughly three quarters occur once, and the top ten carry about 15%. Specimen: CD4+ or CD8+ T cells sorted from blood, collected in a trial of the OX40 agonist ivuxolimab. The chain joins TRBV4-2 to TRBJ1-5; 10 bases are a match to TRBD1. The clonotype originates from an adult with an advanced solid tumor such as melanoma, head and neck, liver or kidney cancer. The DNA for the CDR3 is TGTGCCAGCAGCCAAGGAGACGGCGCCGCGGGACAGGGGCAGCCCCAGCATTTT. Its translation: CASSQGDGAAGQGQPQHF.